Given below is one T cell receptor beta chain in context. The data were taken from a study of blood T cell repertoires in COVID-19. TCRdb's copy holds only in-frame clones and misses some; the assay was immunoSEQ multiplex PCR. Of around 250,000 clones in the sample, roughly 89% were seen once. Per germline, CDR1 MDHEN and CDR2 SYDVKM. CDR3 length: 16 amino acids. J was trimmed by 2 bases and V by 5 bases; bases with no gene match: 5. This chain joins TRBV28 and TRBJ2-3, with 12 bases that match TRBD2. The receptor's source is a woman aged 40 to 50 who had recovered from COVID-19. Sequenced sample: peripheral blood. The CDR3 protein is CASSRGLAGTTDTQYF. For the CDR3, the DNA is TGTGCCAGCAGTCGCGGACTAGCGGGGACCACAGATACGCAGTATTTT. Looking up the rest from reference TRBV28 and TRBJ2-3 gives the full variable domain: DVKVTQSSRYLVKRTGEKVFLECVQDMDHENMFWYRQDPGLGLRLIYFSYDVKMKEKGDIPEGYSVSREKKERFSLILESASTNQTSMYLCASSRGLAGTTDTQYFGPGTRLTVL.